This entry lists 12 T cell receptor beta chains sequenced from one sample in a study of control samples from healthy donors and cancer patients. Some clones are missing from TCRdb's copy, which holds only in-frame ones; the method was immunoSEQ multiplex PCR. Here the sample spans 60,000 to 75,000 clones, under 90% being singletons. The specimen was blood. The receptors here all came from a man aged 50-59 years in good health.

V is TRBV6-5 and J is TRBJ1-2; the match to TRBD1 covers 8 bases. This CDR3 is 13 amino acids long. Germline trimming cut 6 bases from V and 8 bases from J; bases unmatched to any gene: 8. Germline lookup yields CDR1 MNHEY and CDR2 SVGAGI. The DNA of the CDR3 is TGTGCCAGCAGGGAGACAGGGGCGGGGGGCTACACCTTC. Encoded protein: CASRETGAGGYTF.

The genes are TRBV29-1 and TRBJ1-2, with 8 bases matching TRBD1. V lost 4 bases to trimming and J lost 1 base; unmatched junction nucleotides: 5. CDR1 SQVTM and CDR2 ANQGSEA come from the germline V gene. This CDR3 has 14 residues. The chain's CDR3 is CSVGKTGDNYGYTF. CDR3 sequence (DNA): TGCAGCGTTGGAAAGACAGGGGATAACTATGGCTACACCTTC. Using reference TRBV29-1 and TRBJ1-2 for the parts outside the CDR3, the full variable domain is SAVISQKPSRDICQRGTSLTIQCQVDSQVTMMFWYRQQPGQSLTLIATANQGSEATYESGFVIDKFPISRPNLTFSTLTVSNMSPEDSSIYLCSVGKTGDNYGYTFGSGTRLTVV.

This clone was counted a few times. A read error may account for a junction end that differs from germline. The genes are TRBV11-2 and TRBJ1-2; 7 bases are shared with TRBD1. Germline assignment: CDR1 SGHAT and CDR2 FQNNGV. The CDR3 extends over 15 amino acids. CDR3 residues: CASSLDRASNYGYTF. CDR3 in DNA: TGTGCCAGCAGCCTAGACAGGGCCTCTAACTATGGCTACACCTTC.

The V call is TRBV5-1, the J call TRBJ2-2, with D unresolved. This CDR3 has 18 amino acids. Per germline, CDR1 SGHRS and CDR2 YFSETQ. V lost 0 bases and J lost 0, with 15 bases in between. The CDR3 DNA follows: TGCGCCAGCAGCTTGGTAAAAGTCGGTGTATCGAACACCGGGGAGCTGTTTTTT. This encodes CASSLVKVGVSNTGELFF.

The sample holds one count of this clone. V usage is TRBV6-2 or TRBV6-3 and J usage is TRBJ2-7; 7 nucleotides align to TRBD1. The CDR3 length is 17 residues. With V trimmed by 2 bases and J by 3 bases, 13 bases remained unmatched. Germline lookup yields CDR1 MNHEY and CDR2 SVGEGT. This chain's CDR3 is CASSYTPRRQGDYEQYF. The CDR3 DNA is TGTGCCAGCAGTTACACACCCCGCAGACAGGGCGACTACGAGCAGTACTTC.

The chain joins TRBV6-5 to TRBJ2-7; 10 nucleotides agree with TRBD2. This CDR3 is built from 16 residues. Germline CDR1 MNHEY, CDR2 SVGAGI. V lost 4 bases, J lost 1 base, and 7 bases stayed unmatched. The CDR3: CASSSQSGGASYEQYF. The CDR3 DNA is TGTGCCAGCAGTTCCCAGAGCGGGGGGGCGTCCTACGAGCAGTACTTC.

This chain uses TRBV6-5 with TRBJ2-5; 7 positions agree with TRBD1. The CDR3 contains 13 residues. Germline V gene lookup returns CDR1 MNHEY and CDR2 SVGAGI. The junction had 4 bases not matched to a gene; V was cut back by 4 bases and J by 5 bases. The CDR3 bases are TGTGCCAGCAGTTTGACAGGGTTGGAGACCCAGTACTTC. Its protein is CASSLTGLETQYF.

The J gene is TRBJ2-7, the V gene TRBV12-3 or TRBV12-4; D perhaps matches TRBD2 (6 bases). The CDR3 has 13 amino acids. V was trimmed by 10 bases and J by 7 bases, leaving 20 bases between them. CDR3 coding DNA: TGTGCCACCCGGAGGGCAGGGCGGTGGGAGCAGTACTTC. Its protein product is CATRRAGRWEQYF.

V and J are TRBV6-5 and TRBJ2-7, with D perhaps matching TRBD1 or TRBD2 (5 bases each). The CDR3 is 12 amino acids. Germline assignment: CDR1 MNHEY and CDR2 SVGAGI. V dropped 6 bases and J dropped 4 bases, with 10 bases sitting between them. CDR3 bases: TGTGCCAGCAGCCGAGAGGGGTACGAGCAGTACTTC. Residues: CASSREGYEQYF.

CDR3 sequence (DNA): TGCGCCAGCAGCCAAGATAGGCGGGGGAAAGGAACTGAAGCTTTCTTT. This codes for CASSQDRRGKGTEAFF. The V gene is TRBV4-3, the J gene TRBJ1-1; the D gene is possibly TRBD1 (5 bases). The CDR3 has 16 amino acids. Trimming took 0 bases from V and 5 from J, leaving 16 bases between them. CDR1 LGHNA and CDR2 YSLEER come from the germline V gene.

The count of this clone is one. The J gene is TRBJ1-4, the V gene TRBV24-1; tentative D call: TRBD1 (5 bases). CDR1 is KGHDR, CDR2 SFDVKD, per germline. The CDR3 is made up of 20 amino acids. V was cut by 2 bases and J by 3 bases, with 24 bases left in between. The CDR3 coding sequence is TGTGCCACCAGTGATTCTTCAGCCTCCGGGGGAGTGGGGTCTAATGAAAAACTGTTTTTT. It yields the protein CATSDSSASGGVGSNEKLFF.

This chain uses TRBV7-7 with TRBJ2-3; 8 bases are a match to TRBD2. This CDR3 contains 15 residues. V was pared by 4 bases and J by 1 base, with 4 bases of the junction left unmatched. CDR1 is SSHAT and CDR2 is FNYEAQ in the germline V gene (reference sequence). In DNA, the CDR3 is TGTGCCAGCAGCTCGGGGGGGCGGGGCACAGATACGCAGTATTTT. Translation: CASSSGGRGTDTQYF.